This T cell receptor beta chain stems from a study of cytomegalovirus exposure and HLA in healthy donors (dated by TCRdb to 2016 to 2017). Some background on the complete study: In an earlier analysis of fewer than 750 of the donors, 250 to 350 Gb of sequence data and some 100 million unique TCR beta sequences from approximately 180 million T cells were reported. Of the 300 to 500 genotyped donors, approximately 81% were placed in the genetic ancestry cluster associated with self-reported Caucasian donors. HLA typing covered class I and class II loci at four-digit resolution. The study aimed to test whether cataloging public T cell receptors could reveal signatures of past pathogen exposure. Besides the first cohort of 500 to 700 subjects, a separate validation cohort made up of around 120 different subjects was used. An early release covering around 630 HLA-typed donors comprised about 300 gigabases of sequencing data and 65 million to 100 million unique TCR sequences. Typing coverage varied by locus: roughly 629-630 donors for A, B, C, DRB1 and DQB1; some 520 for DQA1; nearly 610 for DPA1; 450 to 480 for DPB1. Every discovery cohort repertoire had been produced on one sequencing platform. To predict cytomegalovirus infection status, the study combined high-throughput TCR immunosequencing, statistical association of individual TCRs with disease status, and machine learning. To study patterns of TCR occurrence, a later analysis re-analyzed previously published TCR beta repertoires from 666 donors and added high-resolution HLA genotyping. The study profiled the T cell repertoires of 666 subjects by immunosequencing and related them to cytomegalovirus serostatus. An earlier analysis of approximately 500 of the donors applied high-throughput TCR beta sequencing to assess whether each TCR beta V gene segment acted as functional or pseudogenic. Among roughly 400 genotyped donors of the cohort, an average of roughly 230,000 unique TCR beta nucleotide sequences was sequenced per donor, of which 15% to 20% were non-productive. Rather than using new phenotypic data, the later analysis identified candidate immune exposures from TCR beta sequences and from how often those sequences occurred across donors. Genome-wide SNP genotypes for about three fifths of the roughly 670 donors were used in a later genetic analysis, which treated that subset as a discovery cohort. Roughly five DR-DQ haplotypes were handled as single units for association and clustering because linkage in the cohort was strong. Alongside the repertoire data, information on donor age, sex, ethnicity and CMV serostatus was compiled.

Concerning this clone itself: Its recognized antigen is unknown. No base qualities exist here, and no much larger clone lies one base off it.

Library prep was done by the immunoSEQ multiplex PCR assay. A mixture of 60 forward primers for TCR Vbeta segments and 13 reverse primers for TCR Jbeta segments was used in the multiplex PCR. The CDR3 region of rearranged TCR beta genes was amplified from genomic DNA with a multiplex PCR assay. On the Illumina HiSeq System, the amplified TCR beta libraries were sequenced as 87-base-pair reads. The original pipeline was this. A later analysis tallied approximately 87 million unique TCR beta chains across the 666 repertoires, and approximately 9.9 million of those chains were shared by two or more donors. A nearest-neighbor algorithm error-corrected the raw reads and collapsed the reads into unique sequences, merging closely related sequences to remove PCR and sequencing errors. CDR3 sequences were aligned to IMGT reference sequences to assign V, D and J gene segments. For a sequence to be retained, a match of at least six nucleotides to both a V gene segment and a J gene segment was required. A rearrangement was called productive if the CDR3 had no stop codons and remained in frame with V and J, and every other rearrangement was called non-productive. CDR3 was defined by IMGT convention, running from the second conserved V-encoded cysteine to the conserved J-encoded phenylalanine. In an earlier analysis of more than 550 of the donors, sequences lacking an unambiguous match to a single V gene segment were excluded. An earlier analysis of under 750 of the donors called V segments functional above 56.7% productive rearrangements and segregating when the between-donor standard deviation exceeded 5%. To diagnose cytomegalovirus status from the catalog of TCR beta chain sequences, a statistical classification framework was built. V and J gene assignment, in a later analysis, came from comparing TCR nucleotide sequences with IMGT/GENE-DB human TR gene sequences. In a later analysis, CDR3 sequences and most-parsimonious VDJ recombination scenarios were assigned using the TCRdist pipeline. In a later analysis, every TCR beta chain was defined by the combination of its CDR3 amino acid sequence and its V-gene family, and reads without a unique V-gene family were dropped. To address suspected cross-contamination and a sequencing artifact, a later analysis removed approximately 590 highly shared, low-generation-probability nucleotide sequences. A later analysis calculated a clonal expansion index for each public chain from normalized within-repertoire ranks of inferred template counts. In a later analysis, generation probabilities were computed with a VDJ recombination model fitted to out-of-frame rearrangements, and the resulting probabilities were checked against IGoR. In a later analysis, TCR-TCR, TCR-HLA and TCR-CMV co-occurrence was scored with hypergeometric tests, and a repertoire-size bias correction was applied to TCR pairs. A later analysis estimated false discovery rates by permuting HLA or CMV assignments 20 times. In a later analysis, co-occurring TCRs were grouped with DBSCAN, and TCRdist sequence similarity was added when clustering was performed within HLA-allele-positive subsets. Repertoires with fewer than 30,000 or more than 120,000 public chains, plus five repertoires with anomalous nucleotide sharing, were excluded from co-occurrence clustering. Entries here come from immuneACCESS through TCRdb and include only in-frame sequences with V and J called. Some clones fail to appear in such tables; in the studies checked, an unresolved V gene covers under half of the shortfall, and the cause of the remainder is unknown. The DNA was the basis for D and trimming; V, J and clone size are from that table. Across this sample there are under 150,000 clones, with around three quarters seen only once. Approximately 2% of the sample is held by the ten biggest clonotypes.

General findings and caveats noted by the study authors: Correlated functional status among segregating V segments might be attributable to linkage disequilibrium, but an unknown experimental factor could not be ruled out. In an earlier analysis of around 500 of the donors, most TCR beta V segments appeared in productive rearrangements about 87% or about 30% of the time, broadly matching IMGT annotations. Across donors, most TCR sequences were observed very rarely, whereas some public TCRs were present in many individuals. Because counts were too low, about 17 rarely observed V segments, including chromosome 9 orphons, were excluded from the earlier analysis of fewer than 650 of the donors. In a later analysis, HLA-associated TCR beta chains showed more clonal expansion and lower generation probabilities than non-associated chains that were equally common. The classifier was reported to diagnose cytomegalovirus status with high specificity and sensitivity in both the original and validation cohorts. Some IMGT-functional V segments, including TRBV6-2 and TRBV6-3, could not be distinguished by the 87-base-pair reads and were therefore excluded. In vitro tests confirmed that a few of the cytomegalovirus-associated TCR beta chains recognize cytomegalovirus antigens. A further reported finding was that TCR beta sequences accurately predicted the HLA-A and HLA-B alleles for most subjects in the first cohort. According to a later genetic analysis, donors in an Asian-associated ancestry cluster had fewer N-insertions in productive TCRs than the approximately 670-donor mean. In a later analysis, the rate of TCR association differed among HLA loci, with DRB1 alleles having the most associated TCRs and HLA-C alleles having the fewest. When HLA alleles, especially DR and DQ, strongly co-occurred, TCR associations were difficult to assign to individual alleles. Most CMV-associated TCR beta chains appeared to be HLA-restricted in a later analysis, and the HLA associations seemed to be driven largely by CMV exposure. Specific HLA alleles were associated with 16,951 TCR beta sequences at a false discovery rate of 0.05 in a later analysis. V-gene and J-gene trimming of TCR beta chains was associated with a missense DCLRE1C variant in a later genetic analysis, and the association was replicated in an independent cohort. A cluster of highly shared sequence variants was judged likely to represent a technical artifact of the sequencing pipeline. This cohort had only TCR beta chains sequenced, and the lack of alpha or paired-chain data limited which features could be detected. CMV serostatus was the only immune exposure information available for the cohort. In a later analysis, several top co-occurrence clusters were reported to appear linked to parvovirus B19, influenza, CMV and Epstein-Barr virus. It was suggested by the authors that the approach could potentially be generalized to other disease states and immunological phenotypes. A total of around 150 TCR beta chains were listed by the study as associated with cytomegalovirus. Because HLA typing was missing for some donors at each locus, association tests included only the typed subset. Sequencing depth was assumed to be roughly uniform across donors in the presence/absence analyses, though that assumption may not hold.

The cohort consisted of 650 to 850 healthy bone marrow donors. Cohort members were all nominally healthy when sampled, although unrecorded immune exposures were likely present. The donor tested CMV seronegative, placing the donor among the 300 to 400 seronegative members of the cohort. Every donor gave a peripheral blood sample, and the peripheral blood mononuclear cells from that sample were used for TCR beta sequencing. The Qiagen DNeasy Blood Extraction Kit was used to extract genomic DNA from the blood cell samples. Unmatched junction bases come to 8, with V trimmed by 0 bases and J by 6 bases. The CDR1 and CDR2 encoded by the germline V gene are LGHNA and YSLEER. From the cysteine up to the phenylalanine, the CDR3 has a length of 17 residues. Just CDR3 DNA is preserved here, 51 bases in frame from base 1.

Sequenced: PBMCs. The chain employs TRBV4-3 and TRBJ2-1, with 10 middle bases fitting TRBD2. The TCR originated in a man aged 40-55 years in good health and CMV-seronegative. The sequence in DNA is TGCGCCAGCAGCCAAGATGGCGTAGCGGGAGGCCCCAATGAGCAGTTCTTC. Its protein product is CASSQDGVAGGPNEQFF.